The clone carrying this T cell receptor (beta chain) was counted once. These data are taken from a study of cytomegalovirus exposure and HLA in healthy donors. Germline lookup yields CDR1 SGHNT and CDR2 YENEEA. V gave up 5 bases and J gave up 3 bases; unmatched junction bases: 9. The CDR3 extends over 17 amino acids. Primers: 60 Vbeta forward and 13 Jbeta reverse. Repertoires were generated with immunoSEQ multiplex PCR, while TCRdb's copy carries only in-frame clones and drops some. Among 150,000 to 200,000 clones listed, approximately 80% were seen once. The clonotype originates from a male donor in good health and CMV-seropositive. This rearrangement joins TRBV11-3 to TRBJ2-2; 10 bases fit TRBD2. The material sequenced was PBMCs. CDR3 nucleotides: TGTGCCAGCAGCAGGGCCGGGACTAGCGTAGACACCGGGGAGCTGTTTTTT. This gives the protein CASSRAGTSVDTGELFF.